This TCR beta chain was observed in a study of beta chain features in type 1 diabetes. The whole isolated RNA underwent reverse transcription, so sequencing captured expressed TCRB transcripts. Some clones are missing from TCRdb's copy, which holds only in-frame ones; the method was immunoSEQ multiplex PCR. The data contain some 250,000 clones, about 15% of them seen just once; the ten biggest clones take up about 0.019%. The study, taken as a whole, reports: Moderate but significant shortening of TCRB CDR3s was recorded in all four CD4+ subsets from Type 1 diabetes patients.

A few counts support this clone. The antigen remains unidentified. V shed 0 bases and J shed 3 bases, with 12 bases lying between them. Germline V gene data show CDR1 as LGHNT and CDR2 as FRNRAP. This CDR3 has 15 amino acids. The receptor was isolated from a man between 25 and 39 years old with type 1 diabetes. This chain links TRBV12-5 with TRBJ2-7; TRBD2 is a possible D gene (6 bases). Sequences were obtained from naive CD4+ T cells from blood. The CDR3 is CASGLVRETHYEQYF. Here the CDR3 DNA reads TGTGCTAGTGGTTTGGTACGGGAGACACACTACGAGCAGTACTTC.